These 27 T cell receptor beta chains share one sample of origin, sequenced in a study of response to subunit inactivated influenza vaccine. Using its own MiXCR run on the RT-PCR reads, TCRdb lists one record per CDR3 protein. The profile shows about 540,000 distinct CDR3 sequences, under 30% of them singletons. These records were also assigned to another study, of T cells expressing NK-cell markers. That paper states: UMIs were included in TCR beta cDNA generated by 5'RACE template switching.

The sample was CD4+ T cells sorted from PBMCs, taken 11 to 12 days after vaccination. The receptors were gathered from a man aged 50-59 years who received an inactivated influenza vaccine.

This clonotype appeared a few times. This rearrangement joins TRBV20-1 to TRBJ2-7; either TRBD1 or TRBD2 may supply D (5 bases each). V was shortened by 6 bases and J by 2 bases, with 23 bases between the two germline ends. Germline-derived CDR1 and CDR2 are DFQATT and SNEGSKA (reference sequence). The CDR3 totals 16 residues. For the CDR3, the DNA is TGCAGTGCGATAGGAGGCGAGGGACGTCGGACCTACGAGCAGTACTTC. Translation: CSAIGGEGRRTYEQYF.

This clonotype is a singleton in its sample. The genes are TRBV10-3 and TRBJ2-3; D is perhaps TRBD2 (6 bases). Per germline, CDR1 ENHRY and CDR2 SYGVKD. Trimming took 11 bases from V and 2 from J, leaving 14 bases between them. This CDR3 has 13 residues. This CDR3 reads CASGRTYTDTQYF. CDR3 sequence (DNA): TGTGCCTCAGGGAGGACCTACACAGATACGCAGTATTTT.

There are many counts of this clonotype. The CDR3 here is CASSLGLAGTTDTQYF. CDR3 DNA sequence: TGCGCCAGCAGCTTAGGACTAGCGGGGACCACAGATACGCAGTATTTT. The rearrangement joins TRBV5-1 to TRBJ2-3; 12 bases map to TRBD2. This CDR3 comprises 16 residues. The junction had 3 bases not matched to a gene; V was cut back by 2 bases and J by 2 bases. Germline CDR1 and CDR2: SGHRS and YFSETQ.

J is TRBJ2-3 and V is TRBV7-9, with a weak D call TRBD1 (5 bases). V lost 5 bases, J lost 0 bases, and 12 bases lay in between. Germline CDR1 and CDR2: SEHNR and FQNEAQ (reference sequence). The CDR3 covers 15 residues. The CDR3 bases are TGTGCCAGCAGCCATCGACAGTCTAGCACAGATACGCAGTATTTT. Translation gives CASSHRQSSTDTQYF.

The genes are TRBV2 and TRBJ2-7; D may be TRBD1 (5 bases). CDR3 length: 12 residues. CDR1 and CDR2 from the germline V gene are SNHLY and FYNNEI. The ends were cut back, 9 bases at V and 0 bases at J, with 9 bases in the middle. CDR3 sequence: CASQGTSYEQYF. The DNA of the CDR3 is TGTGCCAGTCAGGGCACCTCCTACGAGCAGTACTTC.

The chain has TRBV29-1 and TRBJ1-2; perhaps TRBD1 as D (6 bases). This CDR3 is built from 12 residues. Germline V lookup: CDR1 SQVTM, CDR2 ANQGSEA. V gave up 6 bases and J gave up 6 bases, with 14 bases separating them. CDR3 sequence (DNA): TGCAGCGTGGGGGGCCGGGCGGATGGCTACACCTTC. Amino acid sequence: CSVGGRADGYTF.

This clonotype was counted a few times. This rearrangement joins TRBV29-1 to TRBJ2-3; TRBD1 matches at 11 bases. The ends lost 7 bases at V and 3 bases at J; junction bases unmatched: 9. Germline values: CDR1 SQVTM, CDR2 ANQGSEA. This CDR3 region has 15 residues. The CDR3 reads CSASGTGGGTDTQYF. The CDR3 nucleotides read TGCAGCGCGTCCGGGACAGGGGGGGGGACAGATACGCAGTATTTT.

This clonotype was recorded many times. The chain couples TRBV29-1 to TRBJ2-7; D unresolved. The germline V gene encodes CDR1 SQVTM and CDR2 ANQGSEA. V lost 4 bases and J 1 base, leaving 8 bases between the germline ends. CDR3 length: 12 residues. CDR3 coding DNA: TGCAGCGTTGGAGCCCCGTCCTACGAGCAGTACTTC. Translation: CSVGAPSYEQYF.

The chain carries TRBV27 and TRBJ2-5; unclear D gene. Looked up from germline, CDR1 is MNHEY and CDR2 is SMNVEV (reference sequence). Trimming cost V 6 bases and J 1 base, with 9 bases left between them. CDR3 length: 13 residues. This CDR3 reads CASRKTGQETQYF. The CDR3 bases are TGTGCCAGCAGGAAAACCGGCCAAGAGACCCAGTACTTC.

In its sample, this clonotype was seen a few times. The chain combines TRBV6-5 with TRBJ2-7; weak D call: TRBD1 (6 bases). The V end was cut by 4 bases, the J end by 0 bases, with 13 bases between. The germline V gene has CDR1 MNHEY and CDR2 SVGAGI. The CDR3 length is 15 residues. The DNA for the CDR3 is TGTGCCAGCAGTTTACAGGGCCCGAGCTCCTACGAGCAGTACTTC. Translated, it gives CASSLQGPSSYEQYF.

This clonotype was recorded a few times. J is TRBJ2-5 and V is TRBV20-1; D possibly uses TRBD1 or TRBD2 (5 bases each). Germline CDR1 DFQATT, CDR2 SNEGSKA (reference sequence). The CDR3 runs to 14 residues. Trimming left V 3 bases short and J 5 bases short, with 16 bases between. CDR3 sequence: CSASPPWDEETQYF. DNA for the CDR3: TGCAGTGCTAGTCCACCGTGGGACGAGGAGACCCAGTACTTC.

The gene calls are TRBV5-1 and TRBJ2-1; 12 bases agree with TRBD2. This CDR3 has 14 amino acids. V shed 4 bases and J 5 bases; nucleotides not matched to a gene: 1. Germline V lookup: CDR1 SGHRS, CDR2 YFSETQ. In DNA form, the CDR3 reads TGCGCCAGCAGCGCTAGCGGGGGGGACAATGAGCAGTTCTTC. Protein product: CASSASGGDNEQFF. The entire variable domain, with the rest obtained from reference TRBV5-1 and TRBJ2-1, is as follows: KAGVTQTPRYLIKTRGQQVTLSCSPISGHRSVSWYQQTPGQGLQFLFEYFSETQRNKGNFPGRFSGRQFSNSRSEMNVSTLELGDSALYLCASSASGGDNEQFFGPGTRLTVL.

This rearrangement joins TRBV4-2 to TRBJ2-7; 9 nucleotides line up with TRBD2. J gave up 0 bases and V 3 bases, and 6 bases lay outside the gene matches. The germline gives CDR1 LGHNA, CDR2 YNFKEQ. This CDR3 has 16 residues. The CDR3 sequence: CASSQASGKSSYEQYF. In DNA form, the CDR3 reads TGTGCCAGCAGCCAGGCTAGCGGGAAAAGCTCCTACGAGCAGTACTTC.

The chain combines TRBV3-1 with TRBJ2-7, with D possibly TRBD2 on 6 matching bases. CDR3 length: 14 residues. V was clipped by 1 base and J by 3 bases, with 10 bases between them. The germline V gene encodes CDR1 LGHDT and CDR2 YNNKEL (reference sequence). The DNA for the CDR3 is TGTGCCAGCAGCCAAGCGGGAGACCTCTACGAGCAGTACTTC. Amino acid sequence: CASSQAGDLYEQYF.

The J gene is TRBJ2-2, the V gene TRBV4-2; 7 nucleotides line up with TRBD2. CDR3 length equals 15 residues. Germline V gene lookup returns CDR1 LGHNA and CDR2 YNFKEQ. Germline trimming cut 8 bases from V and 0 bases from J; bases unmatched to any gene: 6. The CDR3 is CASLSGGSNTGELFF. CDR3 DNA sequence: TGTGCCAGCTTGTCGGGGGGATCGAACACCGGGGAGCTGTTTTTT.

The chain uses TRBV20-1 and TRBJ1-4; D possibly corresponds to TRBD1 (5 bases). V was shortened by 3 bases and J by 5 bases, with 10 bases between the two germline ends. CDR3 length: 13 residues. Germline CDR1 reads DFQATT; CDR2 reads SNEGSKA (reference sequence). This chain's CDR3 is CSASAGQNEKLFF. The DNA of the CDR3 is TGCAGTGCTAGTGCGGGGCAGAATGAAAAACTGTTTTTT.

This chain uses TRBV3-1 with TRBJ1-2; a weak D match, TRBD1 (6 bases). The ends were cut back, 3 bases at V and 2 bases at J, with 13 bases in the middle. Germline CDR1 is LGHDT and CDR2 is YNNKEL (reference sequence). The CDR3 covers 15 residues. The CDR3 is CASSQSATGNYGYTF. The CDR3 DNA reads as TGTGCCAGCAGCCAGAGCGCGACAGGCAACTATGGCTACACCTTC. The variable domain in full, with the rest retrieved from reference TRBV3-1 and TRBJ1-2, is DTAVSQTPKYLVTQMGNDKSIKCEQNLGHDTMYWYKQDSKKFLKIMFSYNNKELIINETVPNRFSPKSPDKAHLNLHINSLELGDSAVYFCASSQSATGNYGYTFGSGTRLTVV.

J is TRBJ2-5 and V is TRBV14, with D unclear. CDR3 length: 12 amino acids. Trimming removed 4 bases from V and 5 bases from J, with 8 bases in between. CDR1 and CDR2 from the germline V gene are SGHDN and FVKESK. CDR3 sequence reads: CASSLNWETQYF. The CDR3 DNA sequence: TGTGCCAGCAGCCTCAACTGGGAGACCCAGTACTTC.

The table lists this clonotype with a few counts. The V call is TRBV18, the J call TRBJ1-1; D is uncertain. The length of the CDR3 is 16 residues. V shed 0 bases and J shed 0 bases, with 11 bases lying between them. Germline CDR1 reads KGHSH; CDR2 reads LQKENI. CDR3 in amino acids: CASSPPIGVVNTEAFF. CDR3 DNA sequence: TGTGCCAGCTCACCACCAATTGGTGTGGTGAACACTGAAGCTTTCTTT.

The rearrangement links TRBV20-1 to TRBJ1-4; 10 bases agree with TRBD1. With 4 bases clipped from V and 6 bases from J, the junction kept 2 bases outside the gene matches. This CDR3 has 13 amino acids. CDR1 and CDR2 (germline): DFQATT, SNEGSKA (reference sequence). CDR3 nucleotides: TGCAGTGCTACCGGGACAGGGGATGAAAAACTGTTTTTT. Amino acids: CSATGTGDEKLFF.

This clonotype was counted ten times or more. The chain is built from TRBV29-1 and TRBJ1-1, with D unclear. This CDR3 has 15 residues. Germline V gene sequence: CDR1 SQVTM, CDR2 ANQGSEA. The V end lost 4 bases, the J end lost 0 bases, and 15 bases lay between the germline ends. CDR3 sequence: CSVVSWAVVNTEAFF. CDR3 coding DNA: TGCAGCGTTGTCAGTTGGGCAGTCGTGAACACTGAAGCTTTCTTT.

This CDR3 reads CSALGAGGSTDTQYF. For the CDR3, the DNA is TGCAGTGCTTTGGGGGCGGGTGGAAGCACAGATACGCAGTATTTT. The rearrangement uses TRBV20-1 and TRBJ2-3, with D perhaps TRBD1 (6 bases). Trimming shortened V by 5 bases and J by 0 bases, and 15 bases separated the two germline ends. The germline V gene has CDR1 DFQATT and CDR2 SNEGSKA (reference sequence). The CDR3 is made up of 15 amino acids.

This clonotype was observed a few times. The chain couples TRBV21-1 to TRBJ2-1; the D call in the table, TRBD2, was not verified against the DNA. TRBV21-1 is listed as a pseudogene. The CDR3 is 17 amino acids. The CDR3 is CASSKALLAGVGNEQFF. In DNA, the CDR3 is TGTGCCAGCAGCAAAGCGCTGCTAGCGGGAGTTGGCAATGAGCAGTTCTTC.

This clonotype has ten or more counts. The rearrangement links TRBV20-1 to TRBJ1-2; TRBD1 might be the D (6 bases). The CDR3 sequence is 12 residues long. The V end lost 0 bases, the J end lost 5 bases, and 7 bases lay between the germline ends. Germline lookup yields CDR1 DFQATT and CDR2 SNEGSKA (reference sequence). Here the CDR3 reads CSAREQGYGYTF. The CDR3 region has the DNA TGCAGTGCTAGAGAACAGGGTTATGGCTACACCTTC.

This chain joins TRBV5-5 and TRBJ1-2; D is perhaps TRBD1 (5 bases). Germline V gene sequence: CDR1 SGHKS, CDR2 YYEKEE (reference sequence). CDR3 length equals 13 residues. Trimming took 5 bases from V and 2 from J, leaving 10 bases between them. The CDR3 loop reads CASRRDQNYGYTF. In nucleotides, the CDR3 is TGTGCCAGCAGACGGGACCAGAACTATGGCTACACCTTC.

The rearrangement joins TRBV2 to TRBJ2-7; D is possibly TRBD2 (6 bases). The ends were cut back, 1 base at V and 2 bases at J, with 12 bases in the middle. CDR1 is SNHLY and CDR2 is FYNNEI in the germline V gene. The CDR3 length is 15 residues. CDR3 in amino acids: CASSEGDLRAYEQYF. DNA of the CDR3: TGTGCCAGCAGTGAAGGGGACTTACGGGCCTACGAGCAGTACTTC. The variable domain in full, with the rest retrieved from reference TRBV2 and TRBJ2-7, is EPEVTQTPSHQVTQMGQEVILRCVPISNHLYFYWYRQILGQKVEFLVSFYNNEISEKSEIFDDQFSVERPDGSNFTLKIRSTKLEDSAMYFCASSEGDLRAYEQYFGPGTRLTVT.

This clonotype was counted only a few times. Here the CDR3 DNA reads TGTGCCAGCAGTTTAGCATACACCGGGGAGCTGTTTTTT. Amino acid sequence: CASSLAYTGELFF. This chain connects TRBV28 to TRBJ2-2; D uncertain. The CDR3 loop spans 13 amino acids. Germline V gives CDR1 MDHEN, CDR2 SYDVKM. The V end was cut by 2 bases, the J end by 3 bases, with 4 bases between.